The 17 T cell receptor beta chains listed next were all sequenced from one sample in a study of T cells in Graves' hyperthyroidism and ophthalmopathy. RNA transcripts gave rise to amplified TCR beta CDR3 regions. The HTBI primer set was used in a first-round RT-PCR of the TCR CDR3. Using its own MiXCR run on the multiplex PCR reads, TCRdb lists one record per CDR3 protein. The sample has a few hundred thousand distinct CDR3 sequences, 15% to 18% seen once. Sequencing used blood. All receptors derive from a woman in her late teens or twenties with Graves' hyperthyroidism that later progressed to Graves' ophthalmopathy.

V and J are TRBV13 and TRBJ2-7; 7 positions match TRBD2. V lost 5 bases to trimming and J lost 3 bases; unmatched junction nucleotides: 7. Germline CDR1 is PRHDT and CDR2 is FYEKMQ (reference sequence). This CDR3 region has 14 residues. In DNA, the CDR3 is TGTGCCAGCAGCCCGGGACTAACGCTCTACGAGCAGTACTTC. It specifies CASSPGLTLYEQYF.

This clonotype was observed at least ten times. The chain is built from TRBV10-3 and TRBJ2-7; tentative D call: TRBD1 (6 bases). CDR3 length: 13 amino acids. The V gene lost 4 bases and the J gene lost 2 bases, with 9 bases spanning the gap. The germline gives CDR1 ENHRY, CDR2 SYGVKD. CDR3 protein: CAISVQGTYEQYF. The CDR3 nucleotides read TGTGCCATCAGTGTGCAGGGGACCTACGAGCAGTACTTC.

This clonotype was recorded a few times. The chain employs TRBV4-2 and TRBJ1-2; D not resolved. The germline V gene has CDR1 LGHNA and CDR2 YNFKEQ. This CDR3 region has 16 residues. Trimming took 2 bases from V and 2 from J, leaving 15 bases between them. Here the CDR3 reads CASSQPPTGGNYGYTF. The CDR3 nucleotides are TGTGCCAGCAGCCAACCTCCGACCGGCGGAAACTATGGCTACACCTTC.

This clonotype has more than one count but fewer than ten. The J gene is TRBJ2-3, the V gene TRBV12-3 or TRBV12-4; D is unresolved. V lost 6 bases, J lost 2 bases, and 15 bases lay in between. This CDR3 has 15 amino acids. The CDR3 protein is CASRSSDASTDTQYF. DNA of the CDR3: TGTGCCAGCAGGTCCTCTGACGCCTCCACAGATACGCAGTATTTT.

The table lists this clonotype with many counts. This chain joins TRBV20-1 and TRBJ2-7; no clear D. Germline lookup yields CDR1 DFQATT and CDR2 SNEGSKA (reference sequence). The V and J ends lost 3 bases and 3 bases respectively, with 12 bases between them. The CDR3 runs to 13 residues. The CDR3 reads CSASSQGIYEQYF. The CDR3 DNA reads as TGCAGTGCTAGTTCCCAAGGGATCTACGAGCAGTACTTC.

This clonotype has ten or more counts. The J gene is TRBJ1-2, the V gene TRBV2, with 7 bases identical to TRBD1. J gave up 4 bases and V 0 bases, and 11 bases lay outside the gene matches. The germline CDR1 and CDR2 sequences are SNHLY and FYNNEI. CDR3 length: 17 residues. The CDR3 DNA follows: TGTGCCAGCAGTGAAGCCCAGGGGACAGCCGTTAGCTATGGCTACACCTTC. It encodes CASSEAQGTAVSYGYTF.

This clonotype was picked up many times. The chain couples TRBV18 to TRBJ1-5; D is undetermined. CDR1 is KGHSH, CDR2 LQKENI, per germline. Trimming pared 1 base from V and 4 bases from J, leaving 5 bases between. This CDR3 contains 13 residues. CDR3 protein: CASSPHGNQPQHF. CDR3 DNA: TGTGCCAGCTCACCACACGGGAATCAGCCCCAGCATTTT.

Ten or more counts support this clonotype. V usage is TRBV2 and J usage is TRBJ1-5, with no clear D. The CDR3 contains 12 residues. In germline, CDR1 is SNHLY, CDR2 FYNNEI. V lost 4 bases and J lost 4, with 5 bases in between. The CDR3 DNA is TGTGCCAGCAGTGCATGGAATCAGCCCCAGCATTTT. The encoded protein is CASSAWNQPQHF.

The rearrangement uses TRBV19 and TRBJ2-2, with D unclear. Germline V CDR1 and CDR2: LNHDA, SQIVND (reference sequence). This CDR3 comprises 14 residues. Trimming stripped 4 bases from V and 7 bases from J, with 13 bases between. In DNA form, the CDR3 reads TGTGCCAGTAGTAAAGGCCCCAGCCTCGGGGAGCTGTTTTTT. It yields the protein CASSKGPSLGELFF.

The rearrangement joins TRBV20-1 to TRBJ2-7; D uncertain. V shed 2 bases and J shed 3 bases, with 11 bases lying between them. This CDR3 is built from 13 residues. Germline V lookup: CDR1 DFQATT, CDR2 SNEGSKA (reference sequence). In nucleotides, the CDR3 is TGCAGTGCTAGACTCGGACGGAACTACGAGCAGTACTTC. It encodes CSARLGRNYEQYF.

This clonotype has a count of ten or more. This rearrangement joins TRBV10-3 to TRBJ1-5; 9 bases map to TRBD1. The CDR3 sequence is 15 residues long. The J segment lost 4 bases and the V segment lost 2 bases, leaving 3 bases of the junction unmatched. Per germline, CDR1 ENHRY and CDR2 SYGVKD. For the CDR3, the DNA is TGTGCCATCAGTGAGGCAGGACAGGGGAATCAGCCCCAGCATTTT. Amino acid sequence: CAISEAGQGNQPQHF.

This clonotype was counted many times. DNA of the CDR3: TGTGCCAGCAGCGGACAGGACTCCTACAATGAGCAGTTCTTC. Encoded protein: CASSGQDSYNEQFF. This chain joins TRBV7-2 and TRBJ2-1; 7 bases map to TRBD1. Germline CDR1 reads SGHTA; CDR2 reads FQGNSA. There are 14 residues in the CDR3. V shed 5 bases and J 0 bases; nucleotides not matched to a gene: 1.

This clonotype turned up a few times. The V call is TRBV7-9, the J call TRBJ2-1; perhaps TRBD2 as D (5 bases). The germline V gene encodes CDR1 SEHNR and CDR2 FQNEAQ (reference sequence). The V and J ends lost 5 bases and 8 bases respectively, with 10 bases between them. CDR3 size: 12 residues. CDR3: CASSPTEDEQFF. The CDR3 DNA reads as TGTGCCAGCAGCCCAACGGAGGATGAGCAGTTCTTC.

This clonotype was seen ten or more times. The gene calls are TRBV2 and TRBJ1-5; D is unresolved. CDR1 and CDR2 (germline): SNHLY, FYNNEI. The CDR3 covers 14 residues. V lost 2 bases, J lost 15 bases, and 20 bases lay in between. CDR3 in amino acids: CASSESDSASRRHF. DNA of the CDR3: TGTGCCAGCAGTGAATCGGATTCCGCCTCGCGCCGGCATTTT.

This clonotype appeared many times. The DNA for the CDR3 is TGTGCCAGCAGCTCCGTAGCGGGAGCCGAAGCCCACGAGCAGTACTTC. It codes for CASSSVAGAEAHEQYF. The rearrangement joins TRBV7-9 to TRBJ2-7, with 9 nucleotides matching TRBD2. The CDR3 runs to 16 residues. CDR1 and CDR2 (germline): SEHNR, FQNEAQ (reference sequence). J lost 5 bases, V lost 4 bases, and 12 bases had no gene match. Complete variable domain (other parts from reference TRBV7-9 and TRBJ2-7): DTGVSQNPRHKITKRGQNVTFRCDPISEHNRLYWYRQTLGQGPEFLTYFQNEAQLEKSRLLSDRFSAERPKGSFSTLEIQRTEQGDSAMYLCASSSVAGAEAHEQYFGPGTRLTVT.

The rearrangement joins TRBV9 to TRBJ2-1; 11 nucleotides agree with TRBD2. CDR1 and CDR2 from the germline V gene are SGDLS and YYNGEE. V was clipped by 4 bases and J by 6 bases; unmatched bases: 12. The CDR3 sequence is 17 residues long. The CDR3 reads CASSIPPGTSGPNEQFF. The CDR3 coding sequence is TGTGCCAGCAGCATCCCCCCCGGGACTAGCGGACCCAATGAGCAGTTCTTC.

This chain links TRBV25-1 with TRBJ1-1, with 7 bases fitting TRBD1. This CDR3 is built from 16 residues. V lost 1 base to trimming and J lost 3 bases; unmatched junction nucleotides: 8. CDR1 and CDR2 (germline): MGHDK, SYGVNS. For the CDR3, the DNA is TGTGCCAGCAGTGAATTTACGACAGGGAGGGACACTGAAGCTTTCTTT. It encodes CASSEFTTGRDTEAFF.